These T cell receptor beta chains were read from a single sample in a study of control samples from healthy donors and cancer patients. Generated by immunoSEQ multiplex PCR, the TCRdb table keeps only in-frame clones and is missing some. The table records about 82,000 clones, over 75% of them present only once. The specimen sequenced was blood. These receptor sequences come from a man aged 45-65 years in good health. Both conserved end residues are part of each CDR3. D genes are given only for firm matches.

v_call: TRBV28
d_call: NA
j_call: TRBJ2-2
cdr3_aa: CASLGWNRVGELFF

v_call: TRBV29-1
d_call: TRBD1
j_call: TRBJ1-6
cdr3_aa: CSVGQGGNSPLHF

v_call: TRBV19
d_call: NA
j_call: TRBJ1-4
cdr3_aa: CASSRPSGAIEKLFF

v_call: TRBV10-3
d_call: NA
j_call: TRBJ1-5
cdr3_aa: CAISENNQPQHF

v_call: TRBV9
d_call: TRBD2
j_call: TRBJ2-7
cdr3_aa: CASSVAGGLELEQYF

v_call: TRBV13
d_call: TRBD1
j_call: TRBJ1-1
cdr3_aa: CASSFGQVNTEAFF

v_call: TRBV3-1/TRBV3-2
d_call: NA
j_call: TRBJ2-2
cdr3_aa: CASSPPTNTGELFF

v_call: TRBV6-2/TRBV6-3
d_call: NA
j_call: TRBJ1-2
cdr3_aa: CASSYTDNTGYTF

v_call: TRBV19
d_call: TRBD1
j_call: TRBJ2-5
cdr3_aa: CATAGTGKETQYF

v_call: TRBV7-9
d_call: TRBD2
j_call: TRBJ2-5
cdr3_aa: CASSLAGAGTSGQETQYF

v_call: TRBV6-5
d_call: NA
j_call: TRBJ1-2
cdr3_aa: CATLGYYGYTF

v_call: TRBV19
d_call: NA
j_call: TRBJ2-5
cdr3_aa: CASSIHPGTGQETQYF

v_call: TRBV19
d_call: NA
j_call: TRBJ1-5
cdr3_aa: CASRSPAGSQPQHF

v_call: TRBV3-1/TRBV3-2
d_call: TRBD2
j_call: TRBJ2-4
cdr3_aa: CAVTSAKNIQYF

v_call: TRBV27
d_call: NA
j_call: TRBJ1-5
cdr3_aa: CASSSGGQGGNQPQHF

v_call: TRBV28
d_call: NA
j_call: TRBJ1-2
cdr3_aa: CASSFRGYGYTF

v_call: TRBV20-1
d_call: NA
j_call: TRBJ1-1
cdr3_aa: CSASIVMNTEAFF

v_call: TRBV19
d_call: TRBD2
j_call: TRBJ2-2
cdr3_aa: CASTSGGAVTGELFF

v_call: TRBV24-1
d_call: NA
j_call: TRBJ1-2
cdr3_aa: CATSDFGGYGYTF

v_call: TRBV9
d_call: NA
j_call: TRBJ1-6
cdr3_aa: CASSSSWSMDSPLHF

v_call: TRBV6-1
d_call: NA
j_call: TRBJ1-2
cdr3_aa: CASSEAVGGYGYTF

v_call: TRBV30
d_call: NA
j_call: TRBJ2-7
cdr3_aa: CAWSRRDPSYEQYF

v_call: TRBV7-9
d_call: TRBD1
j_call: TRBJ1-2
cdr3_aa: CASSPQGGFGYTF

v_call: TRBV28
d_call: NA
j_call: TRBJ1-6
cdr3_aa: CASSLPERNSPLHF

v_call: TRBV19
d_call: TRBD1
j_call: TRBJ1-5
cdr3_aa: CASSPTTGYNQPQHF

v_call: TRBV24-1
d_call: TRBD1
j_call: TRBJ1-2
cdr3_aa: CATSDLRTGYGYTF

v_call: TRBV9
d_call: TRBD1
j_call: TRBJ2-2
cdr3_aa: CASSSWGTGGTNTGELFF

v_call: TRBV5-8
d_call: NA
j_call: TRBJ2-7
cdr3_aa: CASSRTVYEQYF

v_call: TRBV15
d_call: TRBD1
j_call: TRBJ1-4
cdr3_aa: CATSRDRGSGKLFF

v_call: TRBV19
d_call: NA
j_call: TRBJ1-5
cdr3_aa: CASRVTGFGGFNQPQHF

v_call: TRBV24-1
d_call: NA
j_call: TRBJ2-1
cdr3_aa: CAIRKTIPVPPHNEQFF

v_call: TRBV18
d_call: NA
j_call: TRBJ1-1
cdr3_aa: CASSPRPVGNTEAFF

v_call: TRBV7-2
d_call: TRBD2
j_call: TRBJ2-3
cdr3_aa: CASSPPGLPSTDTQYF

v_call: TRBV30
d_call: NA
j_call: TRBJ1-1
cdr3_aa: CAWSDGMNTEAFF

v_call: TRBV30
d_call: TRBD1
j_call: TRBJ1-1
cdr3_aa: CAWSPGQGSSEAFF

v_call: TRBV2
d_call: NA
j_call: TRBJ2-3
cdr3_aa: CASHWGGGTDTQYF

v_call: TRBV27
d_call: TRBD1
j_call: TRBJ1-5
cdr3_aa: CASGRGQWNQPQHF

v_call: TRBV19
d_call: NA
j_call: TRBJ1-1
cdr3_aa: CASSQRRWGAGDTEAFF

v_call: TRBV3-1/TRBV3-2
d_call: TRBD2
j_call: TRBJ2-7
cdr3_aa: CASSPGGRREQYF

v_call: TRBV5-5
d_call: NA
j_call: TRBJ2-6
cdr3_aa: CASSGGPFSGANVLTF

v_call: TRBV7-3
d_call: TRBD1
j_call: TRBJ2-5
cdr3_aa: CASSSTGTAGETQYF

v_call: TRBV5-1
d_call: TRBD2
j_call: TRBJ2-3
cdr3_aa: CASSLEPSGDTQYF

v_call: TRBV9
d_call: NA
j_call: TRBJ2-1
cdr3_aa: CASSSSGSSYNEQFF

v_call: TRBV7-2
d_call: NA
j_call: TRBJ2-3
cdr3_aa: CASSPMGGGWGDTDTQYF

v_call: TRBV1
d_call: NA
j_call: TRBJ1-2
cdr3_aa: CTSSQDGQFGYTF

v_call: TRBV11-3
d_call: TRBD1
j_call: TRBJ1-5
cdr3_aa: CASSRTTGGGNQPQHF

v_call: TRBV20-1
d_call: NA
j_call: TRBJ1-2
cdr3_aa: CSASRGYGYTF